The T cell receptor (beta chain) described here comes from a study of blood T cell repertoires in COVID-19. This CDR3 region has 13 residues. Trimming removed 1 base from V and 15 bases from J; junction bases left unmatched: 6. In germline, CDR1 is SGHRS, CDR2 YFSETQ. The method was immunoSEQ multiplex PCR; TCRdb's version includes in-frame clones alone and lacks a portion of them. Seen here are approximately 80,000 clones, 88% observed once, and the top ten hold roughly 9.1%. The J gene is TRBJ2-1, the V gene TRBV5-1; the match to TRBD1 covers 11 bases. Sequenced material: peripheral blood. The TCR was taken from a human donor in a cohort sampled during active COVID-19. The CDR3 bases are TGCGCCAGCAGCTTGCGGGACAGGGGGGAATTGTTCTTC. Residues: CASSLRDRGELFF.